This TCR beta chain originates from a study of T cells in lung cancer brain metastases. Study results and limitations: Preoperative corticosteroid effects on brain metastasis T cell infiltration were not controlled.

On this clone: Its antigen is unidentified.

This table comes from immunoSEQ multiplex PCR, and its TCRdb copy is limited to in-frame clones, with some not included. The sample consists of roughly 4,800 clones, 80% to 90% of them appearing once. CDR1 SEHNR and CDR2 FQNEAQ come from the germline V gene (reference sequence). Trimming stripped 4 bases from V and 3 bases from J, with 13 bases between. CDR3 size: 14 residues. The TCR was taken from a man aged 50 to 59 with non-small cell lung cancer. The rearrangement joins TRBV7-9 to TRBJ2-7; D is unresolved. The sequenced sample was tumor tissue from the primary lung tumor. The CDR3 DNA reads TGTGCCAGCAGCTCCGGCTCGGGCCTCTACGAGCAGTACTTC. Protein sequence: CASSSGSGLYEQYF. The whole variable domain, filled in from reference TRBV7-9 and TRBJ2-7, reads DTGVSQNPRHKITKRGQNVTFRCDPISEHNRLYWYRQTLGQGPEFLTYFQNEAQLEKSRLLSDRFSAERPKGSFSTLEIQRTEQGDSAMYLCASSSGSGLYEQYFGPGTRLTVT.